This T cell receptor (beta chain) was captured by sequencing in a study of cytomegalovirus exposure and HLA in healthy donors. General study results and limits: In an earlier analysis, in roughly 580 donors, most V segments appeared productive either ~87% or ~30% of the time.

In the PCR, 60 Vbeta and 13 Jbeta primers were used. Only in-frame clones appear in the TCRdb table, and some are missing; sequencing was by immunoSEQ multiplex PCR. Of about 200,000 clones listed, over 80% were seen once; the top ten hold 1% to 1.5%. A remark on this clone: Its antigen is undetermined.

V was cut by 4 bases and J by 4 bases, with 19 bases left in between. Germline values: CDR1 SGHVS, CDR2 FQNEAQ. This CDR3 has 16 amino acids. The gene calls are TRBV7-8 and TRBJ2-5, with a possible D match to TRBD1 (6 bases). The TCR was taken from a man aged 30 to 45 in good health and CMV-seronegative. Material for sequencing was PBMCs. CDR3 sequence (DNA): TGTGCCAGCAGCTCAAGGGAGACAGGAGAGGCAGAGACCCAGTACTTC. As protein: CASSSRETGEAETQYF.